The entry that follows covers one T cell receptor (beta chain) sequence. These data are taken from a study of shared clonotypes between healthy human individuals. The donors, healthy adults who were HIV-negative, had experienced no recent acute infections or vaccinations. It was across several immunoSEQ plates that each subset's genomic DNA was evenly split. The table came from immunoSEQ multiplex PCR; TCRdb's copy has only in-frame clones and leaves some out. The sample consists of approximately 1.5 million clones, approximately 98% of them appearing once. The sequence came from a man aged 30 to 39 in good health. Sequencing was performed on naive CD4+ T cells sorted from blood. Subset given: CD45RA+ positively selected.

CDR3 nucleotide sequence: TGTGCCAGCAGCGCCCGGACAGGGGATGGAAAACTGTTTTTT. This codes for CASSARTGDGKLFF. The chain has TRBV9 and TRBJ1-4; 9 bases fit TRBD1. V lost 3 bases, J lost 10 bases, and 7 bases stayed unmatched. This CDR3 has 14 residues. Looked up from germline, CDR1 is SGDLS and CDR2 is YYNGEE.